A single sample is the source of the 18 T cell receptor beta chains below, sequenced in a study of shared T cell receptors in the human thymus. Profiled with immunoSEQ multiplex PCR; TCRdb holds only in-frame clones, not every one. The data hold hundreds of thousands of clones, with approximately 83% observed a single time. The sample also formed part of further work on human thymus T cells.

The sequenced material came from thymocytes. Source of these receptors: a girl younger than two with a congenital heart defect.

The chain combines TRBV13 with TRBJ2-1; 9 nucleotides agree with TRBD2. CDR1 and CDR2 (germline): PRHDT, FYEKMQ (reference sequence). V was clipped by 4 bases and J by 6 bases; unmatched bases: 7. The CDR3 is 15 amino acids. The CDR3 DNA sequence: TGTGCCAGCAGCTCCACTAGCGGGTTGCGCAATGAGCAGTTCTTC. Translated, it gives CASSSTSGLRNEQFF.

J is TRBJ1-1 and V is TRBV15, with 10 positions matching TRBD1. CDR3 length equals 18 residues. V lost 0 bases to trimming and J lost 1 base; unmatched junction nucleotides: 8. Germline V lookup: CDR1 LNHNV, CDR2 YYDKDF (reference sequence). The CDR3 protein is CATSREIPGQGPNTEAFF. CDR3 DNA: TGTGCCACCAGCAGAGAGATACCGGGACAGGGGCCGAACACTGAAGCTTTCTTT.

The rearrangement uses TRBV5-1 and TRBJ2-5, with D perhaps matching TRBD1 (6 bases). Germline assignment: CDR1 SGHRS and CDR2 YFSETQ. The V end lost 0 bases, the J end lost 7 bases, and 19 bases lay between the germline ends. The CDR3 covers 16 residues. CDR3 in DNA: TGCGCCAGCAGCTTGGCGGGGACACTACCTCGGGGGACCCAGTACTTC. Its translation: CASSLAGTLPRGTQYF.

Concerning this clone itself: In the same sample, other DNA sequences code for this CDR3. This CDR3 is CASREGGGTEAFF. CDR3 in DNA: TGCGCCAGCAGGGAGGGAGGGGGCACTGAAGCTTTCTTT. This rearrangement joins TRBV5-1 to TRBJ1-1; perhaps TRBD1 as D (6 bases). This CDR3 contains 13 residues. Germline CDR1 is SGHRS and CDR2 is YFSETQ. V lost 5 bases and J 4 bases, leaving 12 bases between the germline ends.

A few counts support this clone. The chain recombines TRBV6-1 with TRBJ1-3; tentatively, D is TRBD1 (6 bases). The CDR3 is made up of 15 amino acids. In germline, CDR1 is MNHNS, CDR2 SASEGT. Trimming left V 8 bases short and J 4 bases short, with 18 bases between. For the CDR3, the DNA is TGTGCCAGCTTTTCTACAGGGCCACTAGGAAACACCATATATTTT. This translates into CASFSTGPLGNTIYF.

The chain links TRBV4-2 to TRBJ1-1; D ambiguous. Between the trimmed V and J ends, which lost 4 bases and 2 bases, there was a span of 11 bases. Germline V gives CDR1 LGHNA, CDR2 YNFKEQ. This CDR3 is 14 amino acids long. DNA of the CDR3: TGTGCCAGCAGCCTTAGCCGATTCAACACTGAAGCTTTCTTT. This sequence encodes CASSLSRFNTEAFF.

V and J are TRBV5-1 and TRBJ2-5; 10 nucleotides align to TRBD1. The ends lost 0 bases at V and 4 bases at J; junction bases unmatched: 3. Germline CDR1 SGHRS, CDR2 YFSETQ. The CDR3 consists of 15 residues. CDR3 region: CASSLGQGARETQYF. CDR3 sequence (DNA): TGCGCCAGCAGCTTGGGACAGGGGGCAAGAGAGACCCAGTACTTC.

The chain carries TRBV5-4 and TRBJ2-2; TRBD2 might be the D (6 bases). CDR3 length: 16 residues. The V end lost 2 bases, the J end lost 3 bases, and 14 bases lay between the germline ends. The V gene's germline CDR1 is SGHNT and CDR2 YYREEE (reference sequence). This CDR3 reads CASSLVAGRYTGELFF. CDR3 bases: TGTGCCAGCAGCTTAGTGGCGGGGAGATACACCGGGGAGCTGTTTTTT.

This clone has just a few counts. Here the CDR3 DNA reads TGCAGCGCAGAGGTGGAGACAGGGGTCACTGAAGCTTTCTTT. This encodes CSAEVETGVTEAFF. The rearrangement uses TRBV29-1 and TRBJ1-1; TRBD1 matches 8 bases. From germline, CDR1 is SQVTM and CDR2 ANQGSEA. V shed 7 bases, J shed 4 bases, and the junction held 11 bases outside the gene matches. The CDR3 has 14 amino acids.

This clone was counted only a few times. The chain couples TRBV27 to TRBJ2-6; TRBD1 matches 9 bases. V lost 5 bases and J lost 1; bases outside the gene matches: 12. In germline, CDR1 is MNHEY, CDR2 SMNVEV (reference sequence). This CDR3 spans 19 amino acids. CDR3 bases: TGTGCCAGCAGTATGGGAGGGGGGACAGGGACTTCTGGGGCCAACGTCCTGACTTTC. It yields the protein CASSMGGGTGTSGANVLTF.

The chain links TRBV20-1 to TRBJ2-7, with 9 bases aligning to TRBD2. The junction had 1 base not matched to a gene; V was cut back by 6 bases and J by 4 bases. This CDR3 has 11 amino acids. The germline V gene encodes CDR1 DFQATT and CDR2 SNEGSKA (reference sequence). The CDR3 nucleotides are TGCAGTGCCACTAGCGGGTACGAGCAGTACTTC. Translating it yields CSATSGYEQYF.

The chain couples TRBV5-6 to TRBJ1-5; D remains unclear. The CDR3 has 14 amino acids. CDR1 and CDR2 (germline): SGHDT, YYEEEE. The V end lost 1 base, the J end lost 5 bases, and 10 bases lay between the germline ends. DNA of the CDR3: TGTGCCAGCAGCTTGCCAGGCAACCATCAGCCCCAGCATTTT. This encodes CASSLPGNHQPQHF.

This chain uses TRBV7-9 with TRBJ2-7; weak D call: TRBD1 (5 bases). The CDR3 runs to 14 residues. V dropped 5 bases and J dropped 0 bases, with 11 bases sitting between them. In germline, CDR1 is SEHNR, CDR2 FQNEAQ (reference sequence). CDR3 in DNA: TGTGCCAGCAGCGCACAGGTGAGCTCCTACGAGCAGTACTTC. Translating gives CASSAQVSSYEQYF.

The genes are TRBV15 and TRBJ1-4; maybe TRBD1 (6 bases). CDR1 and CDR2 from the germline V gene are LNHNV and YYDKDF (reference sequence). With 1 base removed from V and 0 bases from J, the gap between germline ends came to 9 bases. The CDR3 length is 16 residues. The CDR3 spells CATSRARGTTNEKLFF. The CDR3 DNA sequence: TGTGCCACCAGCAGAGCGAGGGGGACAACTAATGAAAAACTGTTTTTT.

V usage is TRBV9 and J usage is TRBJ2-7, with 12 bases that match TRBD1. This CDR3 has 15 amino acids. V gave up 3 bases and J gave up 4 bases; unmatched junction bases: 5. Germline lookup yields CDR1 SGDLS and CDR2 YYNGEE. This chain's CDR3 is CASSERDRGLYEQYF. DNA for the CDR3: TGTGCCAGCAGCGAGAGGGACAGGGGGCTGTACGAGCAGTACTTC.

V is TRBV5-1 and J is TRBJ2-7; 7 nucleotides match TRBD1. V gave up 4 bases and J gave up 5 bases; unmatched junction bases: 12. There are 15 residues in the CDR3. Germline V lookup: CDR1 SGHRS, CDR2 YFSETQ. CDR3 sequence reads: CASSPNSTGVDEQYF. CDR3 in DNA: TGCGCCAGCAGCCCTAATAGTACAGGGGTCGACGAGCAGTACTTC.

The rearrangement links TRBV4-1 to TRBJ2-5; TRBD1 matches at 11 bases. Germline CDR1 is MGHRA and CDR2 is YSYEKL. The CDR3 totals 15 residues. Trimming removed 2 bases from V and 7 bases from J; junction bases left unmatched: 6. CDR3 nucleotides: TGCGCCAGCAGCCAAAGAACCGGGACAGGGGGGACCCAGTACTTC. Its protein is CASSQRTGTGGTQYF.

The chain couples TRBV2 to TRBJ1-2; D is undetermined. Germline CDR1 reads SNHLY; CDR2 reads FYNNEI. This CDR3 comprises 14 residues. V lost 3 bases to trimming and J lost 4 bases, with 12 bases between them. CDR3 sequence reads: CASSDDGRRYGYTF. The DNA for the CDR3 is TGTGCCAGCAGTGATGATGGCAGGCGCTATGGCTACACCTTC.